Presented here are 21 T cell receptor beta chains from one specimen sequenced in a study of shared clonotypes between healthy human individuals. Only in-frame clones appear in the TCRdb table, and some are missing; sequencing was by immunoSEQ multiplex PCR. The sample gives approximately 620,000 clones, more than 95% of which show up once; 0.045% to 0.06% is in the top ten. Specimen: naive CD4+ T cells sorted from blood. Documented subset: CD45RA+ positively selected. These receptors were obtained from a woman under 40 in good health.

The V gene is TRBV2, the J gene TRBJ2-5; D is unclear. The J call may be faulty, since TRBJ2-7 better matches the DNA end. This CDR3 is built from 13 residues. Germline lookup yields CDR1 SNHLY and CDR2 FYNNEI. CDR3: CASRSLSWYEQYF. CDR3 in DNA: TGTGCCTCTCGGAGCCTTAGCTGGTACGAGCAGTACTTC.

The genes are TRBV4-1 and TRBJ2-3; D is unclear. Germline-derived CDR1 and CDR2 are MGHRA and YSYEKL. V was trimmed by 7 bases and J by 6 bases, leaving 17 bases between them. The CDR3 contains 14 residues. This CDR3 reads CASTRAPSADTQYF. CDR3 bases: TGCGCCAGCACCCGCGCCCCGTCGGCGGATACGCAGTATTTT.

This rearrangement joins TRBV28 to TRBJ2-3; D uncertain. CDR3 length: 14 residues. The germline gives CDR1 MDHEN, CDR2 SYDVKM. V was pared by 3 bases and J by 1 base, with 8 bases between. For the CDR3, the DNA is TGTGCCAGCAGTTTTCTTGAGCGCACAGATACGCAGTATTTT. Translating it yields CASSFLERTDTQYF.

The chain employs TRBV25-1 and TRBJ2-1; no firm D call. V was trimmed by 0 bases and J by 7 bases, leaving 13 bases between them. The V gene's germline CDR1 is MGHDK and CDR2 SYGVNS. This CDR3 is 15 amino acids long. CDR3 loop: CASSEYVEFGNEQFF. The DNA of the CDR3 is TGTGCCAGCAGTGAATATGTAGAGTTTGGGAATGAGCAGTTCTTC.

The CDR3 loop reads CASSLNPTPGQETQYF. The DNA of the CDR3 is TGTGCCAGCAGCCTAAATCCAACTCCCGGCCAAGAGACCCAGTACTTC. V usage is TRBV5-6 and J usage is TRBJ2-5; D remains ambiguous. CDR1 and CDR2 (germline): SGHDT, YYEEEE. This CDR3 region has 16 residues. V gave up 4 bases and J gave up 1 base, with 17 bases separating them.

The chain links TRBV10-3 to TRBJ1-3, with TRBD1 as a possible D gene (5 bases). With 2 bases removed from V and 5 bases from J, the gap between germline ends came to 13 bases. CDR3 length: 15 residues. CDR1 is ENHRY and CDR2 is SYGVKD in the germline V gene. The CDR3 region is CAISEGTAKRNTIYF. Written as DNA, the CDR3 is TGTGCCATCAGTGAGGGGACCGCTAAGAGAAACACCATATATTTT.

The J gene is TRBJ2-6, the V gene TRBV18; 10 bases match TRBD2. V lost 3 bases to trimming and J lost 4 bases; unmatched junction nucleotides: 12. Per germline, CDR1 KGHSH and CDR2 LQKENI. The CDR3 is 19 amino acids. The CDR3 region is CASSPAASGRVSGANVLTF. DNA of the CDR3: TGTGCCAGCTCACCGGCGGCTAGCGGGAGAGTTTCCGGGGCCAACGTCCTGACTTTC. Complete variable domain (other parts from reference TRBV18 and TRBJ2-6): NAGVMQNPRHLVRRRGQEARLRCSPMKGHSHVYWYRQLPEEGLKFMVYLQKENIIDESGMPKERFSAEFPKEGPSILRIQQVVRGDSAAYFCASSPAASGRVSGANVLTFGAGSRLTVL.

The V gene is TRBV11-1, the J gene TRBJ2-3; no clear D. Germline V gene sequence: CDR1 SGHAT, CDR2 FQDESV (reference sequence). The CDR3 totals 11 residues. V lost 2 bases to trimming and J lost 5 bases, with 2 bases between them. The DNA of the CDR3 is TGTGCCAGCAGCTTACAAGATACGCAGTATTTT. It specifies CASSLQDTQYF.

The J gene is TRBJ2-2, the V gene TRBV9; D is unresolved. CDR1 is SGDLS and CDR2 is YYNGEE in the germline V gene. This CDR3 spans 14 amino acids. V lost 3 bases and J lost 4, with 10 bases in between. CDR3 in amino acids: CASSAHYLTGELFF. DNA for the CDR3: TGTGCCAGCAGCGCCCACTACCTCACCGGGGAGCTGTTTTTT.

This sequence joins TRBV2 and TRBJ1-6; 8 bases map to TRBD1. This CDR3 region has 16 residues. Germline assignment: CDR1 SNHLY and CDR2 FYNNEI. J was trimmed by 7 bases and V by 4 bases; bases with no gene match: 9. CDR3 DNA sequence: TGTGCCAGCAGTGGCCCTCAGACAGGGGACAATTCACCCCTCCACTTT. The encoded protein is CASSGPQTGDNSPLHF.

CDR3 sequence reads: CASSLGVAGAYEQYF. Here the CDR3 DNA reads TGTGCCAGCAGCTTGGGGGTAGCGGGAGCGTACGAGCAGTACTTC. The chain has TRBV5-6 and TRBJ2-7; 9 bases match TRBD2. CDR3 length: 15 amino acids. In germline, CDR1 is SGHDT, CDR2 YYEEEE. The trim removed 0 bases at V and 4 bases at J, leaving 5 bases unmatched.

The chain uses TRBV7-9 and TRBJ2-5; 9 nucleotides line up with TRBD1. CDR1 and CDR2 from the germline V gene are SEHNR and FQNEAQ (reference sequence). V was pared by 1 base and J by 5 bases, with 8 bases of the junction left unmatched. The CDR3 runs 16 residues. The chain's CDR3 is CASSLGTGARGETQYF. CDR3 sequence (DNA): TGTGCCAGCAGCTTAGGGACAGGGGCGAGGGGGGAGACCCAGTACTTC.

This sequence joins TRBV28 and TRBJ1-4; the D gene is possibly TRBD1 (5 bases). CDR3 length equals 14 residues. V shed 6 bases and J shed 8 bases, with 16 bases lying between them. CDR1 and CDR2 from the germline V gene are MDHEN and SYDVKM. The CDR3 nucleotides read TGTGCCAGCAGGGGACGTGAGTTGAAAGAAAAACTGTTTTTT. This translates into CASRGRELKEKLFF.

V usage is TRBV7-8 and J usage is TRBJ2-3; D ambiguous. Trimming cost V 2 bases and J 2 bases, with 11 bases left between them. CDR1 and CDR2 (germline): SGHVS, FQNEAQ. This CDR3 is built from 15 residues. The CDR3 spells CASSLILGSTDTQYF. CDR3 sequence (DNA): TGTGCCAGCAGCTTAATCCTAGGTTCCACAGATACGCAGTATTTT.

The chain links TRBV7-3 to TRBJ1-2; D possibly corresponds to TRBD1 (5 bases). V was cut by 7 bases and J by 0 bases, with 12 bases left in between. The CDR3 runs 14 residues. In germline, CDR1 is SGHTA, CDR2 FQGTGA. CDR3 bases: TGTGCCAGCATTTGTACAGGTCCTAACTATGGCTACACCTTC. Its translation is CASICTGPNYGYTF.

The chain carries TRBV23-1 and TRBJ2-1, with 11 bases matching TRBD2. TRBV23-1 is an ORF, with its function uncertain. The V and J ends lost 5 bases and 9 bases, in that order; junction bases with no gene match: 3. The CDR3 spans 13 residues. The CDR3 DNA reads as TGCGCCAGCAGTGCTAGCGGGAGGATTGAGCAGTTCTTC. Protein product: CASSASGRIEQFF.

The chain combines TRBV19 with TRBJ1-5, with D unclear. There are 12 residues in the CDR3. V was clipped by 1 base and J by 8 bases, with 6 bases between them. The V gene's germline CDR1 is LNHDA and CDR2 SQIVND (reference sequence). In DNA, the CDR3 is TGTGCCAGTAGTATAGTCGATGAGCCCCAGCATTTT. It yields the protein CASSIVDEPQHF.

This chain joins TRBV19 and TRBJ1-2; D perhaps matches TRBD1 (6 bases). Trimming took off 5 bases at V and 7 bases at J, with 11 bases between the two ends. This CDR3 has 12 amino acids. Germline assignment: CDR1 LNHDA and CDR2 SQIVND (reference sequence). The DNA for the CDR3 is TGTGCCAGTAGTCAACAGGGAAGTGGCTACACCTTC. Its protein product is CASSQQGSGYTF. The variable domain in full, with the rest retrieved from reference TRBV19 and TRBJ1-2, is DGGITQSPKYLFRKEGQNVTLSCEQNLNHDAMYWYRQDPGQGLRLIYYSQIVNDFQKGDIAEGYSVSREKKESFPLTVTSAQKNPTAFYLCASSQQGSGYTFGSGTRLTVV.

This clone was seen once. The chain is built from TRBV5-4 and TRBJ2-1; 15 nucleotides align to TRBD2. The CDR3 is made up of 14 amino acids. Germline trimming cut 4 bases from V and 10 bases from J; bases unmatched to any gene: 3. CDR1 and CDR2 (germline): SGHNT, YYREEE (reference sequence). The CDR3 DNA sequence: TGTGCCAGCAGCCCTGGGACTAGCGGGAGGGAGCAGTTCTTC. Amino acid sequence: CASSPGTSGREQFF.

The CDR3 DNA reads TGTGCCAGCAGTTTTATCGTGCGGAATCAGCCCCAGCATTTT. Translated: CASSFIVRNQPQHF. The chain combines TRBV28 with TRBJ1-5; D remains unclear. V was clipped by 3 bases and J by 4 bases, with 10 bases between them. The germline V gene encodes CDR1 MDHEN and CDR2 SYDVKM. The CDR3 loop spans 14 amino acids.

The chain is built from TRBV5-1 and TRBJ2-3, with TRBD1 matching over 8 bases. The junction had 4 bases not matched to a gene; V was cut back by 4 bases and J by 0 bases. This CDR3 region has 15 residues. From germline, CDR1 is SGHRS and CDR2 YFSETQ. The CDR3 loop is CASSRDRTSTDTQYF. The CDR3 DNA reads TGCGCCAGCAGCAGGGACAGGACAAGCACAGATACGCAGTATTTT.